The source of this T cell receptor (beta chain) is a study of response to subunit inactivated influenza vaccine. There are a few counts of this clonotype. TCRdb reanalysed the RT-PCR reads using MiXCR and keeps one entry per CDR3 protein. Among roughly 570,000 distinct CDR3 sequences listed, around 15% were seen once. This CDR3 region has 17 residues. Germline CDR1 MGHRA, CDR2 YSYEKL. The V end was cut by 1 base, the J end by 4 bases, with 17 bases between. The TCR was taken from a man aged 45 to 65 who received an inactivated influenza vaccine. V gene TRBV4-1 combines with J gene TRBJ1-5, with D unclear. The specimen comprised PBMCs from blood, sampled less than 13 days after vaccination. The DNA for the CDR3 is TGCGCCAGCAGCCAAGCGCCTAGAGGTCTGGGAAATCAGCCCCAGCATTTT. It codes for CASSQAPRGLGNQPQHF.